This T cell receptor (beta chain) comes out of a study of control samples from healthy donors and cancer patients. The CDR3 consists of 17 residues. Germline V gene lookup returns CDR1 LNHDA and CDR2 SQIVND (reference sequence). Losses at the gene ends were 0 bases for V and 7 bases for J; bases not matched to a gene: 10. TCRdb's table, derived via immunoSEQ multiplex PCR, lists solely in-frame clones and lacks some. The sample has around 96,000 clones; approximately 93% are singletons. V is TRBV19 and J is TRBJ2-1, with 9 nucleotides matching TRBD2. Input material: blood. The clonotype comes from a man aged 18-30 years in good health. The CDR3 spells CASSIDLVASGTNEQFF. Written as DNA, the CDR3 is TGTGCCAGTAGTATAGATCTAGTGGCTAGCGGGACGAATGAGCAGTTCTTC.